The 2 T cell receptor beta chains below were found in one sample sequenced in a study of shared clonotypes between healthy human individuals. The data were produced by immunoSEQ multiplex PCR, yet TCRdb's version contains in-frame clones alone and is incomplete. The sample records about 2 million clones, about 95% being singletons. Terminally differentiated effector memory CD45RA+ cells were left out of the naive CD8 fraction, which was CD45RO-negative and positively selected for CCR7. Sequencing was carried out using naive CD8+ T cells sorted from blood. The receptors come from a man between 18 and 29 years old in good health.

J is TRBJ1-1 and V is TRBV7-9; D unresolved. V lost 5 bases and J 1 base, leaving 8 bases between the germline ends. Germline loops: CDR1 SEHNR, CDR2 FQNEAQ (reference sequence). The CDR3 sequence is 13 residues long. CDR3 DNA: TGTGCCAGCAGCGAGACGGAGAACACTGAAGCTTTCTTT. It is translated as CASSETENTEAFF.

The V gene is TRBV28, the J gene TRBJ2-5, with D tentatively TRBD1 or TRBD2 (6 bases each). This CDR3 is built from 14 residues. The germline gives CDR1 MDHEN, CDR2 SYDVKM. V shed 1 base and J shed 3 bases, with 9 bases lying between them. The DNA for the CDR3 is TGTGCCAGCAGTTTATTCGGGGGCGAAGAGACCCAGTACTTC. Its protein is CASSLFGGEETQYF.